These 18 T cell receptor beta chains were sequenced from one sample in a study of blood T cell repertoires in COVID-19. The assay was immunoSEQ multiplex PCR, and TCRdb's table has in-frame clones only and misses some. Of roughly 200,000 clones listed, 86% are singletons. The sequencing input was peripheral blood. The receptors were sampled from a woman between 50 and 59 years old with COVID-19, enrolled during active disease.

CDR3 nucleotide sequence: TGTGCCAGCAGCTCACAGGGTATCACTAACAATGAGCAGTTCTTC. Residues: CASSSQGITNNEQFF. V and J are TRBV7-9 and TRBJ2-1; tentatively, D is TRBD1 (6 bases). CDR3 length: 15 residues. Trimming stripped 4 bases from V and 5 bases from J, with 15 bases between. Per germline, CDR1 SEHNR and CDR2 FQNEAQ (reference sequence).

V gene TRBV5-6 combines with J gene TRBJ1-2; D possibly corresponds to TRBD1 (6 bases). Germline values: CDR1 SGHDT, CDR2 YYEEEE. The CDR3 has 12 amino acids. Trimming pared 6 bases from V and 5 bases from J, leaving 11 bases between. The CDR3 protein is CASTFTGYGYTF. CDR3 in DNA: TGTGCCAGCACCTTTACAGGGTATGGCTACACCTTC.

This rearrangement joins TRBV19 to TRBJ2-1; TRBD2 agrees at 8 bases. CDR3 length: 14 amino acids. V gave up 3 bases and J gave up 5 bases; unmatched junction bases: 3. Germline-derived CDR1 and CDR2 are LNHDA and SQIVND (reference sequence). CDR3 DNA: TGTGCCAGTAGTATCGGGGGGGGCGACAATGAGCAGTTCTTC. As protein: CASSIGGGDNEQFF.

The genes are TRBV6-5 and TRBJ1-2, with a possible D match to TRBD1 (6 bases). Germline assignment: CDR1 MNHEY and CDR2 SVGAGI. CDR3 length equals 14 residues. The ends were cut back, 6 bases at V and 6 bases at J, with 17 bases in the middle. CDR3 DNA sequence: TGTGCCAGCAGATCCACCTCAGGGGTCCATGGCTACACCTTC. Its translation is CASRSTSGVHGYTF.

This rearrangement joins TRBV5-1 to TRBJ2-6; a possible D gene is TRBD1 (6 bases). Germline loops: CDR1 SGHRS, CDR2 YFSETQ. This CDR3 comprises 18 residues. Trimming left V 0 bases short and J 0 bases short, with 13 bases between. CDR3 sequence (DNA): TGCGCCAGCAGCTTGGCCGGGCAGGGGTACTCTGGGGCCAACGTCCTGACTTTC. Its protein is CASSLAGQGYSGANVLTF.

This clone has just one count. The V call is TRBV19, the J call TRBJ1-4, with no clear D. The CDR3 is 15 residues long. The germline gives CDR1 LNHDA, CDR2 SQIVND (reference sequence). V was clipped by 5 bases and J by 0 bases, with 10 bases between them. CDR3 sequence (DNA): TGTGCCAGTAGTCCCGGGTTAGCAACTAATGAAAAACTGTTTTTT. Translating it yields CASSPGLATNEKLFF.

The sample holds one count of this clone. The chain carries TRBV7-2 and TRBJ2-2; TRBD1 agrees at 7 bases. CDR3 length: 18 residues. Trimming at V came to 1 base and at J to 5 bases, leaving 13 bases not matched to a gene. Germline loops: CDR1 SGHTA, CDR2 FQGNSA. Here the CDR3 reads CASSLGMGQRRETGELFF. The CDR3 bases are TGTGCCAGCAGCTTAGGGATGGGACAGCGAAGGGAGACCGGGGAGCTGTTTTTT.

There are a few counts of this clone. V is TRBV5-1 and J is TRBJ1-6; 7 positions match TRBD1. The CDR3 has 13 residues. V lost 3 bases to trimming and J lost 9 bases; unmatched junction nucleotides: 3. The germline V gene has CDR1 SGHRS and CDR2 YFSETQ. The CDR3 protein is CASSSDRVSPLHF. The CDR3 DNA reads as TGCGCCAGCAGCTCTGACAGGGTTTCACCCCTCCACTTT.

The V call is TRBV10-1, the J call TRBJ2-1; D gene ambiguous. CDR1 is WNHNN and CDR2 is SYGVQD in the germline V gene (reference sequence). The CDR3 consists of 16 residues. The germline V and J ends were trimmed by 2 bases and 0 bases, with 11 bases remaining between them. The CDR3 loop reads CASSEVTSSSYNEQFF. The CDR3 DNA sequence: TGCGCCAGCAGTGAGGTAACGTCGAGCTCCTACAATGAGCAGTTCTTC.

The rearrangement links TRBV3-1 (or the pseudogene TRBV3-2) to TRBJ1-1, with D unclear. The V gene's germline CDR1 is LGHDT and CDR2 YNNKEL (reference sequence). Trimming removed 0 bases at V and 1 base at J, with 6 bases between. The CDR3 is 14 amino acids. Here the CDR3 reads CASSQETQNTEAFF. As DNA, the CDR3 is TGTGCCAGCAGCCAAGAGACACAGAACACTGAAGCTTTCTTT.

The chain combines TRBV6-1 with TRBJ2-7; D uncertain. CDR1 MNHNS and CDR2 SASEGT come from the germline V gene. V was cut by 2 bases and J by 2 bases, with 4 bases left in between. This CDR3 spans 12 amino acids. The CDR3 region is CASSERAYEQYF. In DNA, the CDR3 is TGTGCCAGCAGTGAACGGGCCTACGAGCAGTACTTC.

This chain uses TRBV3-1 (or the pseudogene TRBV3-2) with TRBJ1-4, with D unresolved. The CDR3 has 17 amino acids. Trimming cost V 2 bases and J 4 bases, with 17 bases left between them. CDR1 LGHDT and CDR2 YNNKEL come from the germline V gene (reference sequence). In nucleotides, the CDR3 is TGTGCCAGCAGCCAATCCCGGTGGGAGAGGGATAATGAAAAACTGTTTTTT. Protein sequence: CASSQSRWERDNEKLFF.

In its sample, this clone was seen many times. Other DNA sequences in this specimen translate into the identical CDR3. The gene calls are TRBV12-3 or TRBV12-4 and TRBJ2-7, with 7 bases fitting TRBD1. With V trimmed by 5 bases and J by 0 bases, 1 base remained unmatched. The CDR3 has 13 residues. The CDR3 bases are TGTGCCAGCAGTCGGGACAGCTCCTACGAGCAGTACTTC. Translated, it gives CASSRDSSYEQYF.

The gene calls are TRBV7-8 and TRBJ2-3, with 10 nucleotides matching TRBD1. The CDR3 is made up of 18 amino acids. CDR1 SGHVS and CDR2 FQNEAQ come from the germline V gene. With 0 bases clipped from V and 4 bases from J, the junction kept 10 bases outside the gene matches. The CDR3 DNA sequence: TGTGCCAGCAGCTTAGCCCGGGGTATAGGGACAGGGGCAGATACGCAGTATTTT. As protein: CASSLARGIGTGADTQYF.

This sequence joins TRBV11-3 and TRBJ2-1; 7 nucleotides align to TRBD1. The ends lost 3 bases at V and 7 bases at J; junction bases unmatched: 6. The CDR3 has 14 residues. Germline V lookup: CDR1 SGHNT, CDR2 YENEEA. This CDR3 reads CASSFGQDWNEQFF. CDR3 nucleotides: TGTGCCAGCAGCTTCGGACAGGATTGGAATGAGCAGTTCTTC.

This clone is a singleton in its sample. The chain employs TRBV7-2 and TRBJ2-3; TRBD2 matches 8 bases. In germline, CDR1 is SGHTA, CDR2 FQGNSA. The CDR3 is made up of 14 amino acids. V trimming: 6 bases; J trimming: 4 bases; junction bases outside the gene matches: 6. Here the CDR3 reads CASRTPGGADTQYF. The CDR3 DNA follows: TGTGCCAGCAGGACCCCCGGGGGGGCAGATACGCAGTATTTT.

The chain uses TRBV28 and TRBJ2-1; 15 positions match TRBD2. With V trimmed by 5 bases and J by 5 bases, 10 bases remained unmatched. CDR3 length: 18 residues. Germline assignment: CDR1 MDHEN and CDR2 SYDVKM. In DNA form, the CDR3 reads TGTGCCAGCAGTCCTTGGACTAGCGGGGGGGAGACTCACAATGAGCAGTTCTTC. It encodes CASSPWTSGGETHNEQFF.

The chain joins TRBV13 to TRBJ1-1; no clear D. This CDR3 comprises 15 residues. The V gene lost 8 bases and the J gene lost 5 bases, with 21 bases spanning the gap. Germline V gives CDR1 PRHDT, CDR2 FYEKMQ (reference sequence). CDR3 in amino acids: CASAISPLGRTEAFF. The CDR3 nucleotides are TGTGCCAGCGCCATAAGCCCCCTAGGTAGGACTGAAGCTTTCTTT.